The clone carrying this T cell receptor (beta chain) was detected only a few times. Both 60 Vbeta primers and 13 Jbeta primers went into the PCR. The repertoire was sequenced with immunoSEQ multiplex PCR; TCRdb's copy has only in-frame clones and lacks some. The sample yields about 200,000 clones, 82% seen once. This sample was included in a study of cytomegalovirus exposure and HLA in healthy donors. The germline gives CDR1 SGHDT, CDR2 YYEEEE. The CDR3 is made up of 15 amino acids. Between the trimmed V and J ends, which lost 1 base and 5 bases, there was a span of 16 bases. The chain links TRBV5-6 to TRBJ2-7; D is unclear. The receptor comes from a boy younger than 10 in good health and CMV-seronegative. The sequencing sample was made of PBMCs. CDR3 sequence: CASSLLTGASDEQYF. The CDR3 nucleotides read TGTGCCAGCAGCTTGCTGACTGGAGCCTCAGACGAGCAGTACTTC. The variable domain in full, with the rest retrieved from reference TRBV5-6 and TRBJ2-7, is DAGVTQSPTHLIKTRGQQVTLRCSPKSGHDTVSWYQQALGQGPQFIFQYYEEEERQRGNFPDRFSGHQFPNYSSELNVNALLLGDSALYLCASSLLTGASDEQYFGPGTRLTVT.